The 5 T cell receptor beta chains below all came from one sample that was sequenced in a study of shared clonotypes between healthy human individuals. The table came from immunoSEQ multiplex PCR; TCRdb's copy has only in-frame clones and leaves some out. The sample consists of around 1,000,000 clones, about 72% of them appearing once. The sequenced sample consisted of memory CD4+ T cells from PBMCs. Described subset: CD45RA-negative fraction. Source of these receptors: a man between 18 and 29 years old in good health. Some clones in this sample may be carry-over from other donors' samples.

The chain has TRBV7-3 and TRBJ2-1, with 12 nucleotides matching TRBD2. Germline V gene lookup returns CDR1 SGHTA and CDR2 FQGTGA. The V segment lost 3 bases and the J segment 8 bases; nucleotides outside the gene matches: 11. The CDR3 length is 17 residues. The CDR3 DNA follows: TGTGCCAGCAGCTTGAGACGACTAGCGGGAGCCGACTATGAGCAGTTCTTC. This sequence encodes CASSLRRLAGADYEQFF.

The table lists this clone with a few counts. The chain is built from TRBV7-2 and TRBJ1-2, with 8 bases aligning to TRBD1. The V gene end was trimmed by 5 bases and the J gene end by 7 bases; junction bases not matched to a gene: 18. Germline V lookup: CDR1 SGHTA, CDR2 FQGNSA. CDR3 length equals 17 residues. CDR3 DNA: TGTGCCAGCAGCCGGGGGGCGCAGGGGGCGCGAAGGGGTGGCTACACCTTC. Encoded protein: CASSRGAQGARRGGYTF.

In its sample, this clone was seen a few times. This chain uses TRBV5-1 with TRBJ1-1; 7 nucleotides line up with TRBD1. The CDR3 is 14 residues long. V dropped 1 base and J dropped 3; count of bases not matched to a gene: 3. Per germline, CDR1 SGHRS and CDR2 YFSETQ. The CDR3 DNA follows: TGCGCCAGCAGCTTGCAGGGGGGATACACTGAAGCTTTCTTT. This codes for CASSLQGGYTEAFF.

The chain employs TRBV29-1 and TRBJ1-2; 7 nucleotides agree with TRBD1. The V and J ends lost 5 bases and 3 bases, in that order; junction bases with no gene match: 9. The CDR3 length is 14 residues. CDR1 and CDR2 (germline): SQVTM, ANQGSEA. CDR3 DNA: TGCAGCGTTTTCGACAGGGACACCGACTATGGCTACACCTTC. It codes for CSVFDRDTDYGYTF.

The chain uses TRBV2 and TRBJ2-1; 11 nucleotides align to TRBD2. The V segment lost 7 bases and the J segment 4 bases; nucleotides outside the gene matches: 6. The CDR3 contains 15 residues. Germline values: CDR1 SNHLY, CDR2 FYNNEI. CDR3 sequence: CASTQTSGTYNEQFF. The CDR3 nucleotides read TGTGCCAGCACCCAGACTAGCGGGACTTACAATGAGCAGTTCTTC.